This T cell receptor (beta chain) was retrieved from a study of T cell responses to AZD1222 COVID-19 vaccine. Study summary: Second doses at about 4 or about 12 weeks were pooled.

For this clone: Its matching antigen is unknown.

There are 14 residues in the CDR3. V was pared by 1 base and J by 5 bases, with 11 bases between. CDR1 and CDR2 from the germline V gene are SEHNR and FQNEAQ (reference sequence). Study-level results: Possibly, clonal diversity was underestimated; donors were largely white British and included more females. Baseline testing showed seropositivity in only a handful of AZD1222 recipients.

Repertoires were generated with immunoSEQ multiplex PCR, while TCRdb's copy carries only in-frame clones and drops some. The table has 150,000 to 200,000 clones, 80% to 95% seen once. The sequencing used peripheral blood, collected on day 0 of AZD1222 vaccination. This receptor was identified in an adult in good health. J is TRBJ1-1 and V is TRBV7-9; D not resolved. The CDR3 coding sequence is TGTGCCAGCAGCTTAGGGTATATCGGGACTGAAGCTTTCTTT. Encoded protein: CASSLGYIGTEAFF.